What follows describes a single TCR beta chain. The antigen is undetermined. The sample originates from a study of early T cells in non-severe SARS-CoV-2 infection. Study-level information: The study sequenced bulk RNA from unsorted whole blood, with chains unpaired.

Study results and limitations: Matching results from VDJdb favored anti-spike CD8 responses, leaving private and CD4 specificities undetected.

cDNA molecules, individually, were tagged with unique molecular identifiers. TCRdb itself ran the 5' RACE reads through MiXCR, one entry per CDR3 protein. The sample consists of 55,000 to 70,000 distinct CDR3 sequences, around 9.9% of them appearing once. Trimming left V 1 base short and J 3 bases short, with 7 bases between. Germline V gene lookup returns CDR1 SNHLY and CDR2 FYNNEI. The CDR3 runs to 13 residues. The sample was whole blood. V and J are TRBV2 and TRBJ2-7, with unresolved D. The TCR comes from an adult who was a healthcare worker with PCR-confirmed SARS-CoV-2 infection or an uninfected control (not recorded which). The CDR3: CASSEGVDYEQYF. In DNA form, the CDR3 reads TGTGCCAGCAGTGAAGGAGTGGACTACGAGCAGTACTTC. Supplemented by reference TRBV2 and TRBJ2-7, the full variable domain reads EPEVTQTPSHQVTQMGQEVILRCVPISNHLYFYWYRQILGQKVEFLVSFYNNEISEKSEIFDDQFSVERPDGSNFTLKIRSTKLEDSAMYFCASSEGVDYEQYFGPGTRLTVT.